A selection of T cell receptor beta chains follows, all from one sample in a study of T cells after yellow fever vaccination. One entry per CDR3 protein, called by TCRdb with MiXCR from the 5' RACE reads. This sample carries 400,000 to 450,000 distinct CDR3 sequences, approximately 19% of them seen once, and the ten largest clones take 15% to 20%. The sequenced sample was PBMCs, obtained before the yellow fever booster vaccination. The receptors originated from a man between 18 and 35 years old who received the YFV17D yellow fever vaccine. Each CDR3 is given with its conserved first and last residue. A D gene is named only where the DNA matches it firmly. The size entry is marked missing in some rows and otherwise reads once, few, many or a size class.

v_gene	abundance	d_gene	j_gene	CDR3aa	CDR3nt
TRBV7-2	NA	NA	TRBJ2-7	CASSLEPEGEQYF	TGTGCCAGCAGCTTAGAGCCCGAGGGCGAGCAGTACTTC
TRBV12-3/TRBV12-4	few	NA	TRBJ2-3	CASSLFEGTDTQYF	TGTGCCAGCAGTTTGTTCGAGGGCACAGATACGCAGTATTTT
TRBV12-3/TRBV12-4	NA	NA	TRBJ2-6	CASSFNPGLTGANVLTF	TGTGCCAGCAGTTTTAACCCGGGTTTGACTGGGGCCAACGTCCTGACTTTC
TRBV9	NA	TRBD2	TRBJ2-2	CASSVVAGFTGELFF	TGTGCCAGCAGCGTCGTAGCGGGGTTCACCGGGGAGCTGTTTTTT
TRBV4-1	many	TRBD2	TRBJ2-5	CASSQVYLAGGPSQETQYF	TGCGCCAGCAGCCAAGTTTATCTAGCGGGGGGGCCTTCCCAAGAGACCCAGTACTTC
TRBV2	few	NA	TRBJ2-2	CASSVGKGKLFF	TGTGCCAGCAGTGTAGGGAAAGGGAAGCTGTTTTTT
TRBV20-1	once	NA	TRBJ1-5	CSAKRPPATNYSNQPQHF	TGCAGTGCGAAAAGACCTCCAGCGACTAACTATAGCAATCAGCCCCAGCATTTT
TRBV7-2	NA	NA	TRBJ1-4	CASRAATNEKLFF	TGTGCCAGCAGGGCGGCAACTAATGAAAAACTGTTTTTT
TRBV18	few	NA	TRBJ2-7	CASSPPYDEQYF	TGTGCCAGCTCACCACCCTATGACGAGCAGTACTTC
TRBV20-1	few	TRBD1	TRBJ1-2	CSARNRDRGIYGYTF	TGCAGTGCTAGAAACCGGGACAGGGGAATTTATGGCTACACCTTC
TRBV3-1	few	TRBD2	TRBJ2-5	CASSLGLAGNQETQYF	TGTGCCAGCAGCCTCGGACTAGCGGGGAATCAAGAGACCCAGTACTTC
TRBV10-1	few	NA	TRBJ2-5	CASSVGFSETQYF	TGCGCCAGCAGTGTGGGGTTTTCGGAGACCCAGTACTTC
TRBV29-1	NA	NA	TRBJ2-3	CSVIWEPRSTDTQYF	TGCAGCGTCATTTGGGAGCCGCGTAGCACAGATACGCAGTATTTT